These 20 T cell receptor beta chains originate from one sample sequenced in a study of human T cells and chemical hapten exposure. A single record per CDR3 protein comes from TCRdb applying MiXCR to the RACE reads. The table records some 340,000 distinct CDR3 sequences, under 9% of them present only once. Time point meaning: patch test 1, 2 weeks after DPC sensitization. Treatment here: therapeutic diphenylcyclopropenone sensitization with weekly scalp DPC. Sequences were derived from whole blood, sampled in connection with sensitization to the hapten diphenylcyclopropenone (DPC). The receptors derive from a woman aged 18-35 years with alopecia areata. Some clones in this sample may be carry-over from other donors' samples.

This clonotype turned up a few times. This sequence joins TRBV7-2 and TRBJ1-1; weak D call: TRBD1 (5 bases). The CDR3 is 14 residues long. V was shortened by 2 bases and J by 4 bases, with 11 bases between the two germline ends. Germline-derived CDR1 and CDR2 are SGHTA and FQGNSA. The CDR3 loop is CASSLTPGVTEAFF. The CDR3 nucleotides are TGTGCCAGCAGCTTAACTCCGGGGGTCACTGAAGCTTTCTTT.

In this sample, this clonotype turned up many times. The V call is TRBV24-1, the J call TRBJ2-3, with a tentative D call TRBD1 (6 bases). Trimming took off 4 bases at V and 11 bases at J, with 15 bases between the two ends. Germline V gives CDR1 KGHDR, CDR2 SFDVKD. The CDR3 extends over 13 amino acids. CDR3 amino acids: CATSDPPRTEQYF. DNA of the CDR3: TGTGCCACCAGTGACCCTCCGAGGACAGAGCAGTATTTT.

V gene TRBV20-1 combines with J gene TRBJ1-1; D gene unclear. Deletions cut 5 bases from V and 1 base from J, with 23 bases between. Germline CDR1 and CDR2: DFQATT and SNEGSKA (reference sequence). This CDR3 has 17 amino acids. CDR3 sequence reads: CSASSLNPVSGNTEAFF. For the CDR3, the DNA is TGCAGTGCTTCGTCTCTGAACCCGGTGTCAGGGAACACTGAAGCTTTCTTT.

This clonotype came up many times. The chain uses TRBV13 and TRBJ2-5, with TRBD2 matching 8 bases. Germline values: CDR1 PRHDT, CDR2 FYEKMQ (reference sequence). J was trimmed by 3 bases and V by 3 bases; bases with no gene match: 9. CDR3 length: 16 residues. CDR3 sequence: CASSFPRGRGEETQYF. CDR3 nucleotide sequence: TGTGCCAGCAGCTTCCCTCGCGGGCGGGGGGAAGAGACCCAGTACTTC.

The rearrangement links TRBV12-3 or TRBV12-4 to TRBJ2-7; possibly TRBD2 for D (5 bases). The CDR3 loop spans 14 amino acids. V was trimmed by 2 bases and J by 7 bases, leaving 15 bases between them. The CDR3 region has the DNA TGTGCCAGCAGTTTACTCGGCGGGCCGGGGGAGCAGTACTTC. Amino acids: CASSLLGGPGEQYF.

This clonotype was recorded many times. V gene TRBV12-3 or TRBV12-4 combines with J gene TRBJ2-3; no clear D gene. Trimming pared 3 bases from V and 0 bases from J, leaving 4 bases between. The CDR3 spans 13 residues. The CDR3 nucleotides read TGTGCCAGCAGTTTTCATAGCACAGATACGCAGTATTTT. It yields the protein CASSFHSTDTQYF.

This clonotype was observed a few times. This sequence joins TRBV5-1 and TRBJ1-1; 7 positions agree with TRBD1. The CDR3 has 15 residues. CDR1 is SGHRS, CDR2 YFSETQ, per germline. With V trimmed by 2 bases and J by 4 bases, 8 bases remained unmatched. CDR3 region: CASSFGQAEVTEAFF. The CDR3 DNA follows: TGCGCCAGCAGCTTCGGACAGGCCGAGGTCACTGAAGCTTTCTTT.

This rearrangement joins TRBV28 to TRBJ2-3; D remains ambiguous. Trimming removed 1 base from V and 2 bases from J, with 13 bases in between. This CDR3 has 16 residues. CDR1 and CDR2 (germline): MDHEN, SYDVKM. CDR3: CASSLFALKSTDTQYF. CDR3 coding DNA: TGTGCCAGCAGTTTATTCGCGTTAAAATCCACAGATACGCAGTATTTT.

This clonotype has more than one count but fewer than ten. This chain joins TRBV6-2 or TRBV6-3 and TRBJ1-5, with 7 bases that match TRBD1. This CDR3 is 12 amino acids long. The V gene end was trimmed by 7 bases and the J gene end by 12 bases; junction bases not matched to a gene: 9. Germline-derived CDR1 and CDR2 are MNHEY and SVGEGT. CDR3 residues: CASTQGGAGQHF. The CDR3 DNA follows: TGTGCCAGCACCCAGGGGGGGGCCGGCCAGCATTTT.

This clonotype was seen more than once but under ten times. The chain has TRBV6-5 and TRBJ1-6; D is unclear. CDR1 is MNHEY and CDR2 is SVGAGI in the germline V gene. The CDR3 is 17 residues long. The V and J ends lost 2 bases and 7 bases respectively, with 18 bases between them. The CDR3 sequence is CASSYDPGGFSNSPLHF. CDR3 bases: TGTGCCAGCAGTTACGATCCCGGAGGGTTTTCCAATTCACCCCTCCACTTT.

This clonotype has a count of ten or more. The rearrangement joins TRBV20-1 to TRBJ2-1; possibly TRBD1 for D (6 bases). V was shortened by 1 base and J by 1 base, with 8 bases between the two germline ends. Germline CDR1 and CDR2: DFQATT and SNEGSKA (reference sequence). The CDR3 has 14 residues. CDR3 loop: CSARGTGSYNEQFF. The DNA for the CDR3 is TGCAGTGCTAGAGGCACAGGGTCCTACAATGAGCAGTTCTTC.

The CDR3 sequence is CASSLVGGYAFF. CDR3 in DNA: TGTGCCAGCAGCTTAGTGGGGGGATACGCTTTCTTT. The chain links TRBV7-8 to TRBJ1-1; a possible D gene is TRBD1 (5 bases). The CDR3 is 12 residues long. V lost 1 base to trimming and J lost 11 bases, with 11 bases between them. In germline, CDR1 is SGHVS, CDR2 FQNEAQ.

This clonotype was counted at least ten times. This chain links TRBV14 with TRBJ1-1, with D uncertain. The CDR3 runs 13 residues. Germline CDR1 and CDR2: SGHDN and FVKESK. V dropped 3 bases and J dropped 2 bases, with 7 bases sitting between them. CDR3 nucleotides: TGTGCCAGCAGCCAGCAGGATAACACTGAAGCTTTCTTT. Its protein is CASSQQDNTEAFF.

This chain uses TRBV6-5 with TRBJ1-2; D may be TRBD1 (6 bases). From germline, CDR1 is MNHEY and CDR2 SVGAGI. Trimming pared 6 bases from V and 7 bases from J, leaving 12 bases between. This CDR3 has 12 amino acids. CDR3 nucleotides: TGTGCCAGCAGAACAGGGCAGGGTGGCTACACCTTC. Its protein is CASRTGQGGYTF.

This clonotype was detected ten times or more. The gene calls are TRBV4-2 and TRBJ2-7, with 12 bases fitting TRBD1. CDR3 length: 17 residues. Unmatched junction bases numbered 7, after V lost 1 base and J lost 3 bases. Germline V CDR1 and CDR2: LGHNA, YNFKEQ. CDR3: CASSQGGQGAIGYEQYF. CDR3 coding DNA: TGTGCCAGCAGCCAAGGGGGACAGGGGGCCATCGGCTACGAGCAGTACTTC.

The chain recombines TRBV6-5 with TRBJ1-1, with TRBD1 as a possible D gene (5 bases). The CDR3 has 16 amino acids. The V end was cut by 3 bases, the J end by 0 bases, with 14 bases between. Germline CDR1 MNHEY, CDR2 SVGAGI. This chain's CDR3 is CASSYSGFPMNTEAFF. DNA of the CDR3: TGTGCCAGCAGTTATTCAGGGTTCCCGATGAACACTGAAGCTTTCTTT.

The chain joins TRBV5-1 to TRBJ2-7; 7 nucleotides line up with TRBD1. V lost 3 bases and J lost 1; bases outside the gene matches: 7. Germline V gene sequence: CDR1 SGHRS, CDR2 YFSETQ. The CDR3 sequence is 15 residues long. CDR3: CASSSRGQSSYEQYF. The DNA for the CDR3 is TGCGCCAGCAGCTCTCGGGGACAGAGTTCCTACGAGCAGTACTTC.

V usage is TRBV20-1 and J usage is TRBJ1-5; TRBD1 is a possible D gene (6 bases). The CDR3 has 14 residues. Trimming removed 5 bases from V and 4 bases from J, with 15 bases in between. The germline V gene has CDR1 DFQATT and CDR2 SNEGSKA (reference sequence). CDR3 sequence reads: CSAAETGGNQPQHF. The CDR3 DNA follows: TGCAGTGCTGCCGAGACAGGAGGGAATCAGCCCCAGCATTTT.

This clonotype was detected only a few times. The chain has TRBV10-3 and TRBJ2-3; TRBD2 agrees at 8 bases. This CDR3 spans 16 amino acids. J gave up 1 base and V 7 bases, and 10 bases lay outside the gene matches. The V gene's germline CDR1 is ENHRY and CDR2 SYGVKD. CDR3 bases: TGTGCCATCACAGAACGGGGGGGCCAGGGCACAGATACGCAGTATTTT. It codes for CAITERGGQGTDTQYF.

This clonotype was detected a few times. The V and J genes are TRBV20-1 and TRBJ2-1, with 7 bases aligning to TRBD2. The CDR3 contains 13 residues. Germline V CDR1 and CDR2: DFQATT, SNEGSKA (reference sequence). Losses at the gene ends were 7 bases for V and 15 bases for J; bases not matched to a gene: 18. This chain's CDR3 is CSGTEGGEGPLFF. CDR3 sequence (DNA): TGCAGTGGAACCGAGGGAGGGGAGGGCCCTCTGTTCTTC.